A single sample gave rise to the 28 T cell receptor beta chains below, sequenced in a study of blood T cell repertoires in COVID-19. The protocol was immunoSEQ multiplex PCR, while the TCRdb copy is restricted to in-frame clones and leaves out a portion. Among approximately 150,000 clones listed, 75% to 85% were seen once. The sequenced material came from peripheral blood. The source of these receptors is a human donor in a cohort sampled during active COVID-19.

The chain carries TRBV21-1 and TRBJ1-1; whether TRBD1, the table's D call, matches the DNA was not checked. TRBV21-1 is a listed pseudogene. The CDR3 extends over 15 amino acids. In nucleotides, the CDR3 is TGTGCCAGCAGCACATACAGGGTGAAAAACACTGAAGCTTTCTTT. Translated: CASSTYRVKNTEAFF.

The rearrangement links TRBV5-1 to TRBJ1-6; no reliable D call. The V end lost 4 bases, the J end lost 9 bases, and 14 bases lay between the germline ends. The CDR3 has 14 residues. Germline assignment: CDR1 SGHRS and CDR2 YFSETQ. The CDR3 spells CASSPGSSGSPLHF. DNA for the CDR3: TGCGCCAGCAGCCCCGGATCTTCGGGTTCACCCCTCCACTTT.

V gene TRBV6-6 combines with J gene TRBJ1-3; the match to TRBD1 covers 8 bases. The length of the CDR3 is 16 residues. The germline V gene has CDR1 MNHNY and CDR2 SVGAGI (reference sequence). V trimming: 5 bases; J trimming: 0 bases; junction bases outside the gene matches: 6. CDR3 region: CASSQDRAFSGNTIYF. CDR3 in DNA: TGTGCCAGCAGTCAGGACAGGGCCTTCTCTGGAAACACCATATATTTT.

This clone turned up a few times. The chain combines TRBV25-1 with TRBJ1-6; tentatively, D is TRBD1 (6 bases). The CDR3 covers 15 residues. The germline V gene encodes CDR1 MGHDK and CDR2 SYGVNS. The V and J ends lost 4 bases and 11 bases respectively, with 18 bases between them. The CDR3 sequence: CASSAGGHGGAPLHF. DNA for the CDR3: TGTGCCAGCAGTGCTGGGGGACACGGAGGCGCACCCCTCCACTTT.

The chain recombines TRBV5-1 with TRBJ2-7, with D maybe TRBD2 (6 bases). The CDR3 is 15 amino acids. CDR1 and CDR2 (germline): SGHRS, YFSETQ. V was pared by 4 bases and J by 0 bases, with 14 bases between. The CDR3 DNA reads as TGCGCCAGCAGCACGCGGGACTCGAGCTCCTACGAGCAGTACTTC. The encoded protein is CASSTRDSSSYEQYF.

The V and J genes are TRBV5-1 and TRBJ2-7; no definite D call. CDR1 SGHRS and CDR2 YFSETQ come from the germline V gene. The ends were cut back, 4 bases at V and 1 base at J, with 15 bases in the middle. The CDR3 loop spans 15 amino acids. CDR3 nucleotides: TGCGCCAGCAGCCCCTGGCTCACCGCTTCCTACGAGCAGTACTTC. Translating gives CASSPWLTASYEQYF.

This clone showed up just a few times. The rearrangement joins TRBV7-9 to TRBJ2-1; 10 bases line up with TRBD2. V was clipped by 7 bases and J by 2 bases; unmatched bases: 5. CDR3 size: 15 residues. Germline loops: CDR1 SEHNR, CDR2 FQNEAQ (reference sequence). DNA for the CDR3: TGTGCCAGCAACGGACTAGCGGAGACCTACAATGAGCAGTTCTTC. It codes for CASNGLAETYNEQFF.

This sequence joins TRBV4-1 and TRBJ1-1; no reliable D call. This CDR3 is 13 amino acids long. Trimming removed 1 base at V and 3 bases at J, with 6 bases between. The germline gives CDR1 MGHRA, CDR2 YSYEKL. The CDR3 DNA sequence: TGCGCCAGCAGCCAAGCAGATGACACTGAAGCTTTCTTT. Amino acids: CASSQADDTEAFF.

The chain uses TRBV3-1 (or the pseudogene TRBV3-2) and TRBJ1-6; TRBD1 matches at 7 bases. Germline assignment: CDR1 LGHDT and CDR2 YNNKEL (reference sequence). This CDR3 has 16 residues. J gave up 9 bases and V 6 bases, and 14 bases lay outside the gene matches. Here the CDR3 reads CASRAETGTVGSPLHF. The CDR3 region has the DNA TGTGCCAGCAGGGCTGAAACGGGGACAGTGGGTTCACCCCTCCACTTT.

V usage is TRBV15 and J usage is TRBJ2-1; TRBD2 aligns across 8 bases. This CDR3 comprises 16 residues. The trim removed 1 base at V and 9 bases at J, leaving 11 bases unmatched. The V gene's germline CDR1 is LNHNV and CDR2 YYDKDF (reference sequence). The CDR3 coding sequence is TGTGCCACCAGCAGAGGGGGACTAGGAGCCAGCAGTGAGCAGTTCTTC. It codes for CATSRGGLGASSEQFF.

The chain uses TRBV11-3 and TRBJ2-7, with D perhaps matching TRBD1 (6 bases). Germline-derived CDR1 and CDR2 are SGHNT and YENEEA. CDR3 length: 14 amino acids. V gave up 6 bases and J gave up 1 base, with 13 bases separating them. The CDR3, as DNA: TGTGCCAGCAGTAAAGGGGGAAGGTCCTACGAGCAGTACTTC. Protein sequence: CASSKGGRSYEQYF.

This clone was observed once. The chain joins TRBV6-2 or TRBV6-3 to TRBJ2-5; 7 nucleotides match TRBD1. Trimming cost V 0 bases and J 4 bases; bases outside gene matches: 8. The CDR3 is 16 amino acids. Germline V lookup: CDR1 MNHEY, CDR2 SVGEGT. The CDR3 coding sequence is TGTGCCAGCAGTTACTCGTTAGGGGGCCTGGGAGAGACCCAGTACTTC. Its protein is CASSYSLGGLGETQYF.

J is TRBJ2-3 and V is TRBV2; 8 bases are shared with TRBD2. J was trimmed by 5 bases and V by 9 bases; bases with no gene match: 10. Germline values: CDR1 SNHLY, CDR2 FYNNEI. This CDR3 has 14 residues. The CDR3 DNA is TGTGCCAGGATGTTTGACGGGAGGGGAGATACGCAGTATTTT. Amino acids: CARMFDGRGDTQYF.

The chain recombines TRBV6-2 or TRBV6-3 with TRBJ2-2; D not certain. The CDR3 contains 14 residues. Trimming took off 0 bases at V and 6 bases at J, with 8 bases between the two ends. Looked up from germline, CDR1 is MNHEY and CDR2 is SVGEGT. In nucleotides, the CDR3 is TGTGCCAGCAGTTACTCGGCGCTAGCCGGGGAGCTGTTTTTT. Residues: CASSYSALAGELFF.

This clone was counted a few times. V is TRBV6-2 or TRBV6-3 and J is TRBJ2-7; 7 nucleotides line up with TRBD1. The CDR3 is made up of 16 amino acids. Losses at the gene ends were 7 bases for V and 1 base for J; bases not matched to a gene: 13. In germline, CDR1 is MNHEY, CDR2 SVGEGT. CDR3 loop: CASTPRGQGASYEQYF. The CDR3 region has the DNA TGTGCCAGCACCCCGAGGGGGCAGGGTGCGTCCTACGAGCAGTACTTC.

Only one count was recorded for this clone. This chain connects TRBV27 to TRBJ1-5; 8 bases are a match to TRBD1. The CDR3 has 17 residues. Trimming cost V 4 bases and J 6 bases; bases outside gene matches: 14. Germline V gene data show CDR1 as MNHEY and CDR2 as SMNVEV (reference sequence). The CDR3 coding sequence is TGTGCCAGCAGTTCCGGACAGGGTCGCCTAGTTTTTCAGCCCCAGCATTTT. It is translated as CASSSGQGRLVFQPQHF.

The chain couples TRBV6-2 or TRBV6-3 to TRBJ2-7; tentatively, D is TRBD1 (6 bases). V lost 4 bases and J lost 4, with 11 bases in between. This CDR3 is 13 amino acids long. Germline V gives CDR1 MNHEY, CDR2 SVGEGT. CDR3 bases: TGTGCCAGCAGTTCCGGGACAACGTACGAGCAGTACTTC. Amino acid sequence: CASSSGTTYEQYF.

The chain employs TRBV30 and TRBJ1-2, with TRBD1 matching over 8 bases. Per the germline V gene, CDR1 is GTSNPN and CDR2 is SVGIG (reference sequence). The CDR3 covers 17 residues. V lost 5 bases, J lost 7 bases, and 21 bases stayed unmatched. CDR3 sequence reads: CAWVSKLQGVRSRGYTF. CDR3 nucleotides: TGTGCCTGGGTCAGTAAACTACAGGGGGTGAGAAGTCGTGGCTACACCTTC.

The rearrangement links TRBV18 to TRBJ1-3; D remains ambiguous. Between the trimmed V and J ends, which lost 0 bases and 0 bases, there was a span of 9 bases. Looked up from germline, CDR1 is KGHSH and CDR2 is LQKENI. The CDR3 sequence is 16 residues long. The CDR3 sequence: CASSPPSLASGNTIYF. The CDR3 coding sequence is TGTGCCAGCTCACCACCCAGCTTAGCCTCTGGAAACACCATATATTTT. Full variable domain (rest looked up from reference TRBV18 and TRBJ1-3): NAGVMQNPRHLVRRRGQEARLRCSPMKGHSHVYWYRQLPEEGLKFMVYLQKENIIDESGMPKERFSAEFPKEGPSILRIQQVVRGDSAAYFCASSPPSLASGNTIYFGEGSWLTVV.

CDR3 region: CASSEAAGNYEQYF. DNA for the CDR3: TGTGCCAGCAGTGAAGCCGCCGGGAACTACGAGCAGTACTTC. The chain combines TRBV2 with TRBJ2-7; D perhaps matches TRBD2 (5 bases). CDR1 SNHLY and CDR2 FYNNEI come from the germline V gene. The CDR3 contains 14 residues. Trimming pared 0 bases from V and 3 bases from J, leaving 9 bases between.

The rearrangement links TRBV19 to TRBJ2-6; 9 bases agree with TRBD1. Germline-derived CDR1 and CDR2 are LNHDA and SQIVND (reference sequence). J gave up 2 bases and V 6 bases, and 8 bases lay outside the gene matches. This CDR3 is built from 17 residues. CDR3 protein: CASSAGTGRAGANVLTF. CDR3 coding DNA: TGTGCCAGTAGCGCCGGGACAGGGAGGGCTGGGGCCAACGTCCTGACTTTC.

The CDR3 loop reads CATSRGLTEGGYTF. Written as DNA, the CDR3 is TGTGCCACCAGCAGGGGGTTGACAGAAGGTGGCTACACCTTC. The rearrangement links TRBV15 to TRBJ1-2; tentatively, D is TRBD1 (5 bases). V was pared by 3 bases and J by 7 bases, with 15 bases between. Germline V CDR1 and CDR2: LNHNV, YYDKDF (reference sequence). The CDR3 has 14 residues.

The V and J genes are TRBV6-5 and TRBJ2-1; D not resolved. The V gene lost 0 bases and the J gene lost 6 bases, with 9 bases spanning the gap. Germline CDR1 and CDR2: MNHEY and SVGAGI. The CDR3 is 14 amino acids. This chain's CDR3 is CASSYSRGGNEQFF. CDR3 DNA: TGTGCCAGCAGTTACTCGAGAGGCGGCAATGAGCAGTTCTTC.

This clone occurred once. The rearrangement uses TRBV1 and TRBJ2-3; the table's D call, TRBD2, has no DNA check behind it. TRBV1 is an annotated pseudogene. The length of the CDR3 is 17 residues. The CDR3 sequence is CTSSQGTSGASTDTQYF. As DNA, the CDR3 is TGCACCAGCAGCCAAGGGACTAGCGGGGCTTCCACAGATACGCAGTATTTT.

This sequence joins TRBV6-2 or TRBV6-3 and TRBJ1-2; TRBD1 aligns across 8 bases. The junction had 8 bases not matched to a gene; V was cut back by 2 bases and J by 9 bases. CDR3 size: 14 residues. The germline gives CDR1 MNHEY, CDR2 SVGEGT. The DNA for the CDR3 is TGTGCCAGCAGTTACCGGACAGGGCTCCAAAGCTACACCTTC. Translation: CASSYRTGLQSYTF.

The chain carries TRBV19 and TRBJ1-1; possibly TRBD1 for D (6 bases). V lost 7 bases and J 1 base, leaving 22 bases between the germline ends. In germline, CDR1 is LNHDA, CDR2 SQIVND (reference sequence). CDR3 length: 17 residues. In nucleotides, the CDR3 is TGTGCCAGTACGACCGCTAGGACAGTCTCCTCGAACACTGAAGCTTTCTTT. Protein: CASTTARTVSSNTEAFF.

J is TRBJ1-6 and V is TRBV5-1; D gene ambiguous. CDR1 is SGHRS and CDR2 is YFSETQ in the germline V gene. Deletions cut 2 bases from V and 4 bases from J, with 16 bases between. The CDR3 spans 17 residues. Written as DNA, the CDR3 is TGCGCCAGCAGCTTTTCCTGGGCCGGAACGTATAATTCACCCCTCCACTTT. Translation: CASSFSWAGTYNSPLHF.

The rearrangement uses TRBV6-5 and TRBJ1-2; TRBD1 matches 12 bases. V lost 4 bases and J lost 7; bases outside the gene matches: 7. The length of the CDR3 is 15 residues. Germline CDR1 is MNHEY and CDR2 is SVGAGI. CDR3 coding DNA: TGTGCCAGCAGTTCAGCCGGGACAGGGGGCGCTGGCTACACCTTC. This sequence encodes CASSSAGTGGAGYTF.